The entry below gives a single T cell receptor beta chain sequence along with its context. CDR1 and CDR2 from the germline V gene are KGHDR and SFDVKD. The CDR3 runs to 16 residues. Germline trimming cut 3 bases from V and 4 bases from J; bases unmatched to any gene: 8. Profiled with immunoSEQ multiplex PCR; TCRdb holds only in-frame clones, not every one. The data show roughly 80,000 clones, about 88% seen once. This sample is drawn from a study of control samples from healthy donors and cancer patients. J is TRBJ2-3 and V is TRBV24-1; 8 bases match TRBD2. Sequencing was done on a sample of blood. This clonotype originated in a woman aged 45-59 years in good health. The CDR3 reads CATSDRTSQGPDTQYF. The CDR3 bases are TGTGCCACCAGTGATCGGACTAGCCAGGGCCCAGATACGCAGTATTTT.